The 27 T cell receptor beta chains given below trace back to one sample, sequenced in a study of T cell responses to AZD1222 COVID-19 vaccine. Profiling relied on immunoSEQ multiplex PCR, and the TCRdb table lists in-frame clones only, not all of them. This table holds about 140,000 clones, over 80% found once. Material: peripheral blood, obtained 28 days after the second AZD1222 dose. The receptors here all came from an adult who received the AZD1222 COVID-19 vaccine.

This clone showed up just once. The CDR3, as DNA: TGTGCCAGCAGTTACTCGTCTGAGAACACTGAAGCTTTCTTT. It encodes CASSYSSENTEAFF. The chain couples TRBV6-5 to TRBJ1-1, with D unclear. The CDR3 loop spans 14 amino acids. Germline values: CDR1 MNHEY, CDR2 SVGAGI. Trimming cost V 0 bases and J 1 base, with 6 bases left between them.

The gene calls are TRBV9 and TRBJ2-2, with D unclear. CDR1 is SGDLS and CDR2 is YYNGEE in the germline V gene. V dropped 0 bases and J dropped 3 bases, with 3 bases sitting between them. The CDR3 is 13 amino acids. CDR3 DNA: TGTGCCAGCAGCGTAGGGGACACCGGGGAGCTGTTTTTT. As protein: CASSVGDTGELFF.

The chain has TRBV11-3 and TRBJ2-3; 14 positions match TRBD2. Germline V CDR1 and CDR2: SGHNT, YENEEA. The CDR3 runs to 18 residues. After removal of 3 bases from V and 8 bases from J, the junction contained 13 bases not matched to a gene. The DNA for the CDR3 is TGTGCCAGCAGCTTGGGGAAGACTAGCGGGGGGGTAGGTGGTACGCAGTATTTT. This translates into CASSLGKTSGGVGGTQYF.

The CDR3 sequence is CASSVDGRQGETQYF. The CDR3 DNA reads TGTGCCAGCAGCGTAGATGGGAGGCAGGGAGAGACCCAGTACTTC. The V and J genes are TRBV9 and TRBJ2-5, with a weak D call TRBD2 (6 bases). Germline V gene lookup returns CDR1 SGDLS and CDR2 YYNGEE. This CDR3 has 15 residues. Trimming shortened V by 0 bases and J by 4 bases, and 13 bases separated the two germline ends.

V is TRBV19 and J is TRBJ1-2, with D possibly being TRBD1 (5 bases). Deletions cut 1 base from V and 5 bases from J, with 11 bases between. The CDR3 totals 14 residues. Germline lookup yields CDR1 LNHDA and CDR2 SQIVND (reference sequence). CDR3 bases: TGTGCCAGTAGTATAGTAGGGGAAGAGTATGGCTACACCTTC. Protein sequence: CASSIVGEEYGYTF.

This chain connects TRBV27 to TRBJ1-1, with no clear D. CDR1 is MNHEY and CDR2 is SMNVEV in the germline V gene (reference sequence). The CDR3 runs 16 residues. Trimming left V 2 bases short and J 1 base short, with 14 bases between. CDR3 DNA sequence: TGTGCCAGCAGTTTAAGAGGTCGACCACAGAACACTGAAGCTTTCTTT. Encoded protein: CASSLRGRPQNTEAFF.

The rearrangement joins TRBV5-1 to TRBJ2-5, with D maybe TRBD1 (6 bases). Germline CDR1 reads SGHRS; CDR2 reads YFSETQ. This CDR3 has 14 residues. V was clipped by 5 bases and J by 1 base, with 12 bases between them. CDR3 sequence reads: CASSSGQPQETQYF. In DNA, the CDR3 is TGCGCCAGCAGTTCGGGACAACCCCAAGAGACCCAGTACTTC.

In its sample, this clone was seen once. The genes are TRBV7-2 and TRBJ2-3; TRBD1 matches at 10 bases. Germline V gene lookup returns CDR1 SGHTA and CDR2 FQGNSA. Trimming cost V 5 bases and J 13 bases; bases outside gene matches: 6. This CDR3 contains 12 residues. The CDR3 bases are TGTGCCAGCAGCGCTAGGGACAGGGGAAAGTATTTT. This codes for CASSARDRGKYF.

With respect to this clone: Other DNA sequences in the same sample also yield this CDR3. The genes are TRBV12-3 or TRBV12-4 and TRBJ1-5; no firm D call. With 1 base removed from V and 0 bases from J, the gap between germline ends came to 1 base. This CDR3 contains 13 residues. CDR3 loop: CASSLGSNQPQHF. CDR3 bases: TGTGCCAGCAGTTTAGGTAGCAATCAGCCCCAGCATTTT.

The chain has TRBV13 and TRBJ1-1; D is uncertain. The CDR3 has 12 residues. The V and J ends lost 0 bases and 4 bases respectively, with 3 bases between them. CDR1 and CDR2 from the germline V gene are PRHDT and FYEKMQ (reference sequence). The CDR3 nucleotides are TGTGCCAGCAGCTTAGGGAGCACTGAAGCTTTCTTT. Translating gives CASSLGSTEAFF.

V gene TRBV11-3 combines with J gene TRBJ2-7; TRBD2 is a possible D gene (6 bases). Trimming pared 5 bases from V and 1 base from J, leaving 15 bases between. Germline CDR1 SGHNT, CDR2 YENEEA. The CDR3 covers 15 residues. CDR3 protein: CASSRSTGGSYEQYF. In nucleotides, the CDR3 is TGTGCCAGCAGCCGGAGTACCGGGGGATCCTACGAGCAGTACTTC.

The chain couples TRBV7-9 to TRBJ2-3; possible D gene TRBD2, 6 bases. The CDR3 is 14 amino acids. The ends were cut back, 8 bases at V and 11 bases at J, with 23 bases in the middle. Germline-derived CDR1 and CDR2 are SEHNR and FQNEAQ (reference sequence). The DNA for the CDR3 is TGTGCCAGCGACCTCCTAACCGGACTACGTATGCAGTATTTT. Its translation: CASDLLTGLRMQYF. The whole variable domain, filled in from reference TRBV7-9 and TRBJ2-3, reads DTGVSQNPRHKITKRGQNVTFRCDPISEHNRLYWYRQTLGQGPEFLTYFQNEAQLEKSRLLSDRFSAERPKGSFSTLEIQRTEQGDSAMYLCASDLLTGLRMQYFGPGTRLTVL.

The chain links TRBV14 to TRBJ2-5; possibly TRBD1 for D (7 bases). Germline V gene sequence: CDR1 SGHDN, CDR2 FVKESK. This CDR3 contains 13 residues. The V end was cut by 4 bases, the J end by 5 bases, with 11 bases between. The CDR3 loop reads CASSPQGGETQYF. CDR3 DNA: TGTGCCAGCAGCCCCCAGGGGGGCGAGACCCAGTACTTC.

The rearrangement uses TRBV28 and TRBJ1-2; TRBD1 might be the D (5 bases). V dropped 3 bases and J dropped 8 bases, with 13 bases sitting between them. Germline V gene data show CDR1 as MDHEN and CDR2 as SYDVKM. The CDR3 extends over 13 amino acids. DNA of the CDR3: TGTGCCAGCAGTTTCGGGCGGGAGGGGGGCTACACCTTC. Translating it yields CASSFGREGGYTF.

The J gene is TRBJ2-2, the V gene TRBV12-3 or TRBV12-4; D call uncertain. There are 13 residues in the CDR3. V lost 1 base and J 3 bases, leaving 3 bases between the germline ends. CDR3 DNA: TGTGCCAGCAGTTTAGGCTACACCGGGGAGCTGTTTTTT. Protein: CASSLGYTGELFF.

V is TRBV6-5 and J is TRBJ1-1; the D is unclear. Germline values: CDR1 MNHEY, CDR2 SVGAGI. V was shortened by 2 bases and J by 4 bases, with 11 bases between the two germline ends. The CDR3 spans 14 residues. CDR3 sequence reads: CASSYGERGTEAFF. The CDR3 nucleotides read TGTGCCAGCAGTTACGGAGAACGGGGCACTGAAGCTTTCTTT.

The rearrangement links TRBV15 to TRBJ1-2; no reliable D call. The CDR3 has 16 residues. Germline V gene lookup returns CDR1 LNHNV and CDR2 YYDKDF (reference sequence). V was trimmed by 0 bases and J by 0 bases, leaving 11 bases between them. Here the CDR3 reads CATSRDWGNTNYGYTF. CDR3 DNA: TGTGCCACCAGCAGAGATTGGGGTAATACTAACTATGGCTACACCTTC.

J is TRBJ1-1 and V is TRBV18; no definite D call. Germline V gene data show CDR1 as KGHSH and CDR2 as LQKENI. Trimming removed 6 bases at V and 2 bases at J, with 13 bases between. The CDR3 length is 14 residues. CDR3 in DNA: TGTGCCAGCTCTCCCGGACGGCTAAACACTGAAGCTTTCTTT. Protein sequence: CASSPGRLNTEAFF.

J is TRBJ1-6 and V is TRBV27; D call uncertain. In germline, CDR1 is MNHEY, CDR2 SMNVEV (reference sequence). V lost 1 base, J lost 7 bases, and 11 bases lay in between. The CDR3 has 15 amino acids. The CDR3 DNA follows: TGTGCCAGCAGTTTATTTACACCTGAAAATTCACCCCTCCACTTT. It codes for CASSLFTPENSPLHF.

The chain recombines TRBV6-5 with TRBJ1-2, with D maybe TRBD1 (5 bases). This CDR3 is built from 15 residues. Germline assignment: CDR1 MNHEY and CDR2 SVGAGI. V gave up 0 bases and J gave up 5 bases, with 13 bases separating them. The CDR3 coding sequence is TGTGCCAGCAGTTACTCGAGAGCAGGGTTGTATGGCTACACCTTC. This gives the protein CASSYSRAGLYGYTF.

The J gene is TRBJ2-5, the V gene TRBV5-1, with D hard to call. The CDR3 is 14 residues long. V lost 3 bases and J 1 base, leaving 10 bases between the germline ends. The germline gives CDR1 SGHRS, CDR2 YFSETQ. The CDR3 here is CASSYTLPQETQYF. The CDR3 DNA is TGCGCCAGCAGCTATACGCTCCCCCAAGAGACCCAGTACTTC.

The chain is built from TRBV2 and TRBJ2-1, with TRBD2 matching 14 bases. There are 16 residues in the CDR3. The germline V gene encodes CDR1 SNHLY and CDR2 FYNNEI. V trimming: 6 bases; J trimming: 7 bases; junction bases outside the gene matches: 8. CDR3 nucleotides: TGTGCCAGCAGACGGAGACTAGCGGGGGGGGAGAATGAGCAGTTCTTC. This sequence encodes CASRRRLAGGENEQFF.

The V call is TRBV2, the J call TRBJ1-2; D gene unclear. CDR1 is SNHLY and CDR2 is FYNNEI in the germline V gene. This CDR3 spans 14 amino acids. The V and J ends lost 2 bases and 6 bases respectively, with 13 bases between them. The CDR3 nucleotides read TGTGCCAGCAGTGAACGCGGGGTGGGCGATGGCTACACCTTC. It translates to CASSERGVGDGYTF. Complete variable domain (other parts from reference TRBV2 and TRBJ1-2): EPEVTQTPSHQVTQMGQEVILRCVPISNHLYFYWYRQILGQKVEFLVSFYNNEISEKSEIFDDQFSVERPDGSNFTLKIRSTKLEDSAMYFCASSERGVGDGYTFGSGTRLTVV.

The gene calls are TRBV30 and TRBJ2-2; the D gene is possibly TRBD1 (5 bases). V was clipped by 1 base and J by 3 bases, with 9 bases between them. There are 14 residues in the CDR3. CDR1 and CDR2 (germline): GTSNPN, SVGIG (reference sequence). The CDR3 region is CAWSADSYTGELFF. The CDR3 DNA is TGTGCCTGGAGTGCCGACAGCTACACCGGGGAGCTGTTTTTT.

The chain links TRBV6-2 or TRBV6-3 to TRBJ2-1, with 11 bases fitting TRBD2. The CDR3 spans 15 residues. Trimming took 5 bases from V and 7 from J; bases not matched to a gene: 7. Germline lookup yields CDR1 MNHEY and CDR2 SVGEGT. The DNA for the CDR3 is TGTGCCAGCAGTAATAGCGGGGGGGCCAAGAATGAGCAGTTCTTC. It translates to CASSNSGGAKNEQFF.

The chain uses TRBV7-9 and TRBJ2-1; D call uncertain. Germline CDR1 and CDR2: SEHNR and FQNEAQ (reference sequence). Trimming removed 1 base from V and 13 bases from J, with 14 bases in between. This CDR3 is 13 amino acids long. Here the CDR3 DNA reads TGTGCCAGCAGCTTAGTTACTTCGACAAAACAGTTCTTC. Amino acids: CASSLVTSTKQFF. The whole variable domain, filled in from reference TRBV7-9 and TRBJ2-1, reads DTGVSQNPRHKITKRGQNVTFRCDPISEHNRLYWYRQTLGQGPEFLTYFQNEAQLEKSRLLSDRFSAERPKGSFSTLEIQRTEQGDSAMYLCASSLVTSTKQFFGPGTRLTVL.

CDR3 nucleotides: TGTGCCAGCAGTTGGGGACAGAACTACGAGCAGTACTTC. Its translation: CASSWGQNYEQYF. The chain joins TRBV27 to TRBJ2-7, with 7 positions matching TRBD1. Germline CDR1 and CDR2: MNHEY and SMNVEV (reference sequence). CDR3 length: 13 amino acids. Trimming at V came to 4 bases and at J to 3 bases, leaving 3 bases not matched to a gene.